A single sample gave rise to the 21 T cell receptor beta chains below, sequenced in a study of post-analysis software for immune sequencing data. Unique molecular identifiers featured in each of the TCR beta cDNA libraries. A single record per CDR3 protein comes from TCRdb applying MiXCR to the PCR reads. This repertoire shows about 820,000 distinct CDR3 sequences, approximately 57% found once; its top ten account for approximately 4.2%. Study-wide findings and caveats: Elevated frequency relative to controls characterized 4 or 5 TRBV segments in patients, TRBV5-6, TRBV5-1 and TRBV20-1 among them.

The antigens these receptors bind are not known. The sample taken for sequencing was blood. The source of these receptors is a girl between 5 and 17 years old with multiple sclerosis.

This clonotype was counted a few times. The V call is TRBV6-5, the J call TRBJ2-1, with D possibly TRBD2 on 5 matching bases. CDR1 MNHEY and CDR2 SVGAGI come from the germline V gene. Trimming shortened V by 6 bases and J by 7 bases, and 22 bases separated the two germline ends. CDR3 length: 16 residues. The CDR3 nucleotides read TGTGCCAGCAGCCTCAGGCGGAGGACCCTTATGAATGAGCAGTTCTTC. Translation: CASSLRRRTLMNEQFF.

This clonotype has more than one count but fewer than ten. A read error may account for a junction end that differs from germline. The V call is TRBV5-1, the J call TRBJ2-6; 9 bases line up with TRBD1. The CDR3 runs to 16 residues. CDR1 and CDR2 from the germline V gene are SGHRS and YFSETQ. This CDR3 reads CASSLDRGAGANVLTF. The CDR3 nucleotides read TGTGCCAGCAGCTTAGACAGGGGGGCTGGGGCCAACGTCCTGACTTTC.

The CDR3: CASSQPYSTNNEQFF. The CDR3 nucleotides are TGTGCCAGCAGCCAGCCCTACTCCACTAACAATGAGCAGTTCTTC. J is TRBJ2-1 and V is TRBV11-3; no reliable D call. Germline assignment: CDR1 SGHNT and CDR2 YENEEA. CDR3 length: 15 residues. Trimming took off 5 bases at V and 5 bases at J, with 16 bases between the two ends.

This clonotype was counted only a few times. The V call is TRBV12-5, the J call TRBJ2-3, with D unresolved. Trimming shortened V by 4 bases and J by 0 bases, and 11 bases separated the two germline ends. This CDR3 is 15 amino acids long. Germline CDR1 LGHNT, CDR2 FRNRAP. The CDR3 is CASGSGRQSTDTQYF. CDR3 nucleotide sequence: TGTGCTAGTGGTTCGGGTAGGCAGAGCACAGATACGCAGTATTTT.

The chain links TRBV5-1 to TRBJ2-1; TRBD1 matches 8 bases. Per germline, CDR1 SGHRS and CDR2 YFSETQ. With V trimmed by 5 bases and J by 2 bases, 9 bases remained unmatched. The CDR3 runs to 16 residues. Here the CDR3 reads CASSITGTGAYNEQFF. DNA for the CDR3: TGCGCCAGCAGTATCACCGGGACAGGAGCCTACAATGAGCAGTTCTTC.

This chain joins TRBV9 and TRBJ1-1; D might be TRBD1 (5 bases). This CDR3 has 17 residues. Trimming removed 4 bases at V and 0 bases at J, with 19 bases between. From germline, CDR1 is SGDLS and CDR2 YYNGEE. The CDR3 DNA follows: TGTGCCAGCAGCCTCCATAGTGGGGGAACCATGAACACTGAAGCTTTCTTT. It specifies CASSLHSGGTMNTEAFF.

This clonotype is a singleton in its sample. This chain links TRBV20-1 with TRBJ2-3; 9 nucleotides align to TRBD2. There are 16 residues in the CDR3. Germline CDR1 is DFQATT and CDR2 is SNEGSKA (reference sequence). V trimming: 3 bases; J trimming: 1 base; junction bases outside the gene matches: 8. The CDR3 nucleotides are TGCAGTGCTAGCTCCGTAGCGGGAGATGGCACAGATACGCAGTATTTT. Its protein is CSASSVAGDGTDTQYF.

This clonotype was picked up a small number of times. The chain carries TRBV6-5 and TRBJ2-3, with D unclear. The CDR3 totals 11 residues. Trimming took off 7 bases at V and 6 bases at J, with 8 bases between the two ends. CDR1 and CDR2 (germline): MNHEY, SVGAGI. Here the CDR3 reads CASTLSDTQYF. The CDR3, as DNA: TGTGCCAGCACCCTATCGGATACGCAGTATTTT.

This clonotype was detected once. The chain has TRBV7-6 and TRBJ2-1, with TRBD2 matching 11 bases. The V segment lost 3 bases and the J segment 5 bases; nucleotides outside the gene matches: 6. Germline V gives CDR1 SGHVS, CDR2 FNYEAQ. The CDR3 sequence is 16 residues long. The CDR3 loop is CASSFPSGRLDNEQFF. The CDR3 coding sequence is TGTGCCAGCAGCTTTCCTAGCGGGAGGCTCGACAATGAGCAGTTCTTC.

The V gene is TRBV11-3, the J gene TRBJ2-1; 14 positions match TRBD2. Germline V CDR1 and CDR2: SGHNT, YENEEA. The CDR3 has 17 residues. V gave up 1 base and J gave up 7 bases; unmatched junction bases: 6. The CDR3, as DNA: TGTGCCAGCAGCTTAGCGGGGGGGACTAGCGGGAGAAATGAGCAGTTCTTC. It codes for CASSLAGGTSGRNEQFF. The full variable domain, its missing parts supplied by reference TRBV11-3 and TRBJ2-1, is EAGVVQSPRYKIIEKKQPVAFWCNPISGHNTLYWYLQNLGQGPELLIRYENEEAVDDSQLPKDRFSAERLKGVDSTLKIQPAELGDSAVYLCASSLAGGTSGRNEQFFGPGTRLTVL.

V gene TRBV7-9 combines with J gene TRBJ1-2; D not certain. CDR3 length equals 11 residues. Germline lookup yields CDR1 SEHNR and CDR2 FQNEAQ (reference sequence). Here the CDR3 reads CAPRHLYGYTF. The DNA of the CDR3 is TGTGCTCCCAGGCACCTCTATGGCTACACCTTC.

DNA for the CDR3: TGTGCCAGCAGTTACTCTCTCGGGACAGGAGACACTGAAGCTTTCTTT. It is translated as CASSYSLGTGDTEAFF. The gene calls are TRBV6-5 and TRBJ1-1, with TRBD1 matching 8 bases. The CDR3 is made up of 16 amino acids. CDR1 is MNHEY, CDR2 SVGAGI, per germline. Losses at the gene ends were 0 bases for V and 3 bases for J; bases not matched to a gene: 6.

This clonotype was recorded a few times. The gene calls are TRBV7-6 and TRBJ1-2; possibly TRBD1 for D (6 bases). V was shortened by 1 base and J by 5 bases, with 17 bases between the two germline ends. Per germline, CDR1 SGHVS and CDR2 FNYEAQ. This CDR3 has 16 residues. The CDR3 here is CASSLGAAQRGYGYTF. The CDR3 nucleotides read TGTGCCAGCAGCTTAGGGGCGGCACAGAGGGGGTATGGCTACACCTTC.

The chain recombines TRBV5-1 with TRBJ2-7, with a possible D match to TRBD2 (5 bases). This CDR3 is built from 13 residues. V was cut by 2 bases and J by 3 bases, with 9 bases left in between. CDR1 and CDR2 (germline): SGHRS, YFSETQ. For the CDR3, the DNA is TGCGCCAGCAGCTTTAGTGGAGGCTACGAGCAGTACTTC. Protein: CASSFSGGYEQYF.

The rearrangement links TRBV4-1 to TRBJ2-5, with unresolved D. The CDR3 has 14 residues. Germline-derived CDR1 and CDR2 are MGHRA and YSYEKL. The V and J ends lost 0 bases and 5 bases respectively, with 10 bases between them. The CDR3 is CASSQDSGAETQYF. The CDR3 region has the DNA TGCGCCAGCAGCCAAGATTCGGGCGCGGAGACCCAGTACTTC.

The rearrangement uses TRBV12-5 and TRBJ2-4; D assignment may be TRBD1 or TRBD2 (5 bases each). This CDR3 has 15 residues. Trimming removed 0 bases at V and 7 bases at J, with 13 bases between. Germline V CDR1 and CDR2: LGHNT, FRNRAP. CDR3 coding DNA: TGTGCTAGTGGTTTGGTACCCGGGGCTAGGAACATTCAGTACTTC. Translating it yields CASGLVPGARNIQYF.

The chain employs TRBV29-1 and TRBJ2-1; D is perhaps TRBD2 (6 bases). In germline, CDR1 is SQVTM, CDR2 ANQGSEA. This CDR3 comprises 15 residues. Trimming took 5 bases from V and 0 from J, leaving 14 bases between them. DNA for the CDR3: TGCAGCGTTCCCGGGACTCAGAGCTCCTACAATGAGCAGTTCTTC. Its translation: CSVPGTQSSYNEQFF.

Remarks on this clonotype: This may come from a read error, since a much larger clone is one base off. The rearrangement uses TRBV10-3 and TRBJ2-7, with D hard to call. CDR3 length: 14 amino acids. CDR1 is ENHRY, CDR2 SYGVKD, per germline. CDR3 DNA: TGTGCCATCAGTGAGAGCTCTAGAACCTACGGGCAGTACTTC. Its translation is CAISESSRTYGQYF.

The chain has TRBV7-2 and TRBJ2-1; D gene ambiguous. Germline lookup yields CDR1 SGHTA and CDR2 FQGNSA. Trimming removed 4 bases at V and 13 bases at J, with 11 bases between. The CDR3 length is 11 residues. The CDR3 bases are TGTGCCAGCAGCTCCAACAGCCCCCAGTTCTTC. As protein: CASSSNSPQFF.

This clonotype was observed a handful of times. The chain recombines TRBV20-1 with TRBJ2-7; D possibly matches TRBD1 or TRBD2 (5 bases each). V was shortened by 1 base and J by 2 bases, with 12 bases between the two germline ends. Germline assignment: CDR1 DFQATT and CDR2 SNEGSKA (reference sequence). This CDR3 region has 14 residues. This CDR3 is CSARVSGPPYEQYF. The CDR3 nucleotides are TGCAGTGCTAGAGTTTCGGGGCCACCCTACGAGCAGTACTTC.

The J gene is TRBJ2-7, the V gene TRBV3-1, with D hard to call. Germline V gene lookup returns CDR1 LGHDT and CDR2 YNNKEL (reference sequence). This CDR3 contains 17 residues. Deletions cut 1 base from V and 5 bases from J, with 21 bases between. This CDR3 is CASSQVGAATILDEQYF. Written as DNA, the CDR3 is TGTGCCAGCAGCCAAGTTGGCGCGGCAACGATTTTGGACGAGCAGTACTTC.